What follows is one T cell receptor beta chain and its context. The sample belongs to a study of blood T cell repertoires in COVID-19. Study-wide background: The cDNA or gDNA used as material had been derived from T cells, B-cell-depleted T cells, or PBMCs.

The germline V gene encodes CDR1 SGHTA and CDR2 FQGTGA. The CDR3 is made up of 13 amino acids. V lost 8 bases, J lost 0 bases, and 8 bases lay in between. The Seattle site enrolled patients during active infection and followed them longitudinally. Authors' data handling: Amplification of reference gene primers was used by the study to estimate nucleated cell counts. Clones were read by immunoSEQ multiplex PCR, and TCRdb kept only the in-frame ones, dropping some. The DNA gave D and trimming, while V, J and clone size come from that table. The sample includes 410,000 or so clones, over 75% of them seen just once.

The rearrangement joins TRBV7-3 to TRBJ2-1; D perhaps matches TRBD2 (6 bases). The sequence was collected from a woman aged 35 to 49 with COVID-19, enrolled during active disease. The sequenced sample was peripheral blood. CDR3 sequence reads: CASAGSSYNEQFF. The CDR3 DNA reads as TGTGCCAGCGCGGGAAGCTCCTACAATGAGCAGTTCTTC.